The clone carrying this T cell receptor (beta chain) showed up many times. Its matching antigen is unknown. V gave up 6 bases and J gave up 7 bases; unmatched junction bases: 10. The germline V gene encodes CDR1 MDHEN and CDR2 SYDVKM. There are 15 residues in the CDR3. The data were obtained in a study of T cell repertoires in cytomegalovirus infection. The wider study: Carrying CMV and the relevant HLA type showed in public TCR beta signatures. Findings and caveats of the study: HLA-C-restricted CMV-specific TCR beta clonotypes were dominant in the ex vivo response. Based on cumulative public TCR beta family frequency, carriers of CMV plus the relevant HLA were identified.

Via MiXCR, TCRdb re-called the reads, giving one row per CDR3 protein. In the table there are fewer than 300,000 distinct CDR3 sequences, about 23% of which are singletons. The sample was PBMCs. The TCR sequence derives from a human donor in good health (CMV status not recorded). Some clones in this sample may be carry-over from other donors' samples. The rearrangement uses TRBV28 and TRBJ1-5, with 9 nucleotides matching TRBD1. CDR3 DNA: TGTGCCAGCAGCCCCGGGGGACAGGGTAGACAGCCCCAGCATTTT. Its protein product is CASSPGGQGRQPQHF.